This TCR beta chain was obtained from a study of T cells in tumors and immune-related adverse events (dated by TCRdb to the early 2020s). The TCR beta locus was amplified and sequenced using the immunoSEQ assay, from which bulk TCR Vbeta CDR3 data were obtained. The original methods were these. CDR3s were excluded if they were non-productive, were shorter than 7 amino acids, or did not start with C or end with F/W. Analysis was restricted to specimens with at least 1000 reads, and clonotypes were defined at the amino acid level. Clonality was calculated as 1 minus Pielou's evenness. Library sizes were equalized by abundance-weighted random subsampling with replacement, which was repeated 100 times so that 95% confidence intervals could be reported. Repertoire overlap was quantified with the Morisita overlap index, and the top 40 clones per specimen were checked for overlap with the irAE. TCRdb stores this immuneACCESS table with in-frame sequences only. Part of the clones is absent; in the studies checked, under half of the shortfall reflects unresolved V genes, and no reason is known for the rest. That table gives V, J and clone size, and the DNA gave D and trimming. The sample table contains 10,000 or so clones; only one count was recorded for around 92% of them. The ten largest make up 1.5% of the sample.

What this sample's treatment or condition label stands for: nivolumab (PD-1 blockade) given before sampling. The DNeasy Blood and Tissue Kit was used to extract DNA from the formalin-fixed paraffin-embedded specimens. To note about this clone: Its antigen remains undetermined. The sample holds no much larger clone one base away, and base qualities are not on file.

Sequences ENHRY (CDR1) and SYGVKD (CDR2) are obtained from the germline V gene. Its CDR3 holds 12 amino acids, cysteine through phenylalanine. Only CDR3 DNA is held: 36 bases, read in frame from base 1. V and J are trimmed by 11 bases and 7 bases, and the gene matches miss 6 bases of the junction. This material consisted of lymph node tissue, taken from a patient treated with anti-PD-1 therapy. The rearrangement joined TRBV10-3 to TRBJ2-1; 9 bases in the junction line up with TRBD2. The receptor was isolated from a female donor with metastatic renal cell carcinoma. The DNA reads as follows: TGTGCCTCGAGTAGCGGGAGTAATGAGCAGTTCTTC. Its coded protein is CASSSGSNEQFF.